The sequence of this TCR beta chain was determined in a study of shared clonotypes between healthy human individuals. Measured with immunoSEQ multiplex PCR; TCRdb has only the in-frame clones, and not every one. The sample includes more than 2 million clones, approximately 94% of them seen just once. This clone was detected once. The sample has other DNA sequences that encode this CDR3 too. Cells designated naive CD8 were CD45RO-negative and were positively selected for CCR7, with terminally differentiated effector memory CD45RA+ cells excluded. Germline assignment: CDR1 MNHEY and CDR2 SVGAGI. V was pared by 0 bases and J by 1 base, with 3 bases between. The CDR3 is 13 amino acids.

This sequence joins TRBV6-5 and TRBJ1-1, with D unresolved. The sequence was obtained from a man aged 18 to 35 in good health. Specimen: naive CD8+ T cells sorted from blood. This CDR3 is CASSYSRNTEAFF. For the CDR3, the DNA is TGTGCCAGCAGTTACTCGAGGAACACTGAAGCTTTCTTT.